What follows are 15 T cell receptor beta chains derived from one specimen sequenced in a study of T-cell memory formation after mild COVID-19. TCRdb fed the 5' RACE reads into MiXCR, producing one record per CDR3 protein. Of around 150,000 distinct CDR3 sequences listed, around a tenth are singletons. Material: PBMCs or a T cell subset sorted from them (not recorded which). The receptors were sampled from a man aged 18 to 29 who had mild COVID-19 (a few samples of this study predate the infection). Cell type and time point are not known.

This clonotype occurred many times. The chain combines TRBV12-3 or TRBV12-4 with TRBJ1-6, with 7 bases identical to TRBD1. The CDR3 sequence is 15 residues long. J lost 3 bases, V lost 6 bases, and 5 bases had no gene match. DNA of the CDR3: TGTGCCAGCAGCCCCGGGACAGTCTATAATTCACCCCTCCACTTT. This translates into CASSPGTVYNSPLHF.

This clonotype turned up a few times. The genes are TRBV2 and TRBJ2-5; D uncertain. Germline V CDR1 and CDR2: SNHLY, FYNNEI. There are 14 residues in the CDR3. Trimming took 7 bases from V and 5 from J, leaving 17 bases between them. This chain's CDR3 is CASTSEVVGETQYF. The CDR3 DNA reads TGTGCCAGCACCTCCGAGGTTGTCGGGGAGACCCAGTACTTC.

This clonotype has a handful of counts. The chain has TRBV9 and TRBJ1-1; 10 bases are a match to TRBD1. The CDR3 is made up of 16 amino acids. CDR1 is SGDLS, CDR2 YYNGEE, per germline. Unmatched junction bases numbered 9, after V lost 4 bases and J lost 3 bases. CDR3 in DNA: TGTGCCAGCAGCACAACTGCTGGACAGGGGGACACTGAAGCTTTCTTT. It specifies CASSTTAGQGDTEAFF.

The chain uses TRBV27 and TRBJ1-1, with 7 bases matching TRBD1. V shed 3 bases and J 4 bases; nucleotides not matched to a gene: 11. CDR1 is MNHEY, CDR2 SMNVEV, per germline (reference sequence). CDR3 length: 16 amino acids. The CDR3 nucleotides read TGTGCCAGCAGTTTTACCTACAGGGGAGCGGGCACTGAAGCTTTCTTT. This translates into CASSFTYRGAGTEAFF.

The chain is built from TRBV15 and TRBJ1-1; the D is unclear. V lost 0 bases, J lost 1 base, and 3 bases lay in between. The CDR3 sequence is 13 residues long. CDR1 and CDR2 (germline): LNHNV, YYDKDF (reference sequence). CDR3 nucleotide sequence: TGTGCCACCAGCAGAGATCAGAACACTGAAGCTTTCTTT. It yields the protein CATSRDQNTEAFF.

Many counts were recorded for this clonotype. CDR3 sequence: CSVGRDSTDTQYF. CDR3 DNA: TGCAGCGTTGGTCGGGACAGCACAGATACGCAGTATTTT. This sequence joins TRBV29-1 and TRBJ2-3, with D possibly being TRBD1 or TRBD2 (5 bases each). CDR3 length: 13 amino acids. The ends were cut back, 4 bases at V and 0 bases at J, with 8 bases in the middle. Per the germline V gene, CDR1 is SQVTM and CDR2 is ANQGSEA.

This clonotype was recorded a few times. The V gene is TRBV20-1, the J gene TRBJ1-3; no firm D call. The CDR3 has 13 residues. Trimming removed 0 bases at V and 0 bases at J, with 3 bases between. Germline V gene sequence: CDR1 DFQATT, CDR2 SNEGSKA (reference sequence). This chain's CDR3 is CSAREGSGNTIYF. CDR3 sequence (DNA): TGCAGTGCTAGAGAGGGCTCTGGAAACACCATATATTTT.

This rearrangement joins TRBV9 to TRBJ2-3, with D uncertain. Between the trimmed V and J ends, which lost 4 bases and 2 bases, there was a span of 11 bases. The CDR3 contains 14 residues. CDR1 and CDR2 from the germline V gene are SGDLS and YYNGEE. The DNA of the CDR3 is TGTGCCAGCAGCTCCCGAGTGAACACAGATACGCAGTATTTT. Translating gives CASSSRVNTDTQYF.

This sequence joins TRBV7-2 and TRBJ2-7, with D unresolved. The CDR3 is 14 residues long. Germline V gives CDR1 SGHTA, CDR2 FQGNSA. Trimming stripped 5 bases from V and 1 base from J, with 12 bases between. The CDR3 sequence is CASSPASTSYEQYV. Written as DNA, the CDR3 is TGTGCCAGCAGCCCAGCCTCCACATCCTACGAGCAGTACGTC.

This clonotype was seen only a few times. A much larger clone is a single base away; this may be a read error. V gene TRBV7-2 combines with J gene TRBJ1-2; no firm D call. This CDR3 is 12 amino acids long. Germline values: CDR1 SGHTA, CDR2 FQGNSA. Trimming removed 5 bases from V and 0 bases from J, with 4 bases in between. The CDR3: CASSQPNYGYTF. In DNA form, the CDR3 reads TGTGCCAGCAGCCAACCTAACTATGGCTACACCTTC.

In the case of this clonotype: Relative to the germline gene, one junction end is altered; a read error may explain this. CDR3 in DNA: TGCAGTGCCCCCTCCCCGGGGAGGGGCTCCAACGAGCAGTACTTC. Its protein is CSAPSPGRGSNEQYF. The rearrangement uses TRBV20-1 and TRBJ2-7; TRBD2 matches at 7 bases. The CDR3 extends over 15 amino acids. From germline, CDR1 is DFQATT and CDR2 SNEGSKA (reference sequence).

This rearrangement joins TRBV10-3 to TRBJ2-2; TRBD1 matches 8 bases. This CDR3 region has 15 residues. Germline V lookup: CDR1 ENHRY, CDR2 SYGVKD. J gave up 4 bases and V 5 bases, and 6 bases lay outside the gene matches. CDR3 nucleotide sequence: TGTGCCATCAGTCGGCAGGGGGCGCCCACCGGGGAGCTGTTTTTT. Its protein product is CAISRQGAPTGELFF.

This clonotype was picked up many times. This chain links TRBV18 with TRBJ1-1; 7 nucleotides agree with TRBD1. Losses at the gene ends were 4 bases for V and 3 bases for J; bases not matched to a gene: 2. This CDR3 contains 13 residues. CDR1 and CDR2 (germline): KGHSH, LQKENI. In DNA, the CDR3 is TGTGCCAGCTCACGTGACAGGGACACTGAAGCTTTCTTT. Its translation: CASSRDRDTEAFF.

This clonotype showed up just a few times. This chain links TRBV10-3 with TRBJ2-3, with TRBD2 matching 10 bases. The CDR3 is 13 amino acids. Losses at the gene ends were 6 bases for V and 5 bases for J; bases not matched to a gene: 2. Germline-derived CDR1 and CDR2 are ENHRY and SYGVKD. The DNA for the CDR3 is TGTGCCATCAGAGCGGGGGGGCAAGATACGCAGTATTTT. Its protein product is CAIRAGGQDTQYF.

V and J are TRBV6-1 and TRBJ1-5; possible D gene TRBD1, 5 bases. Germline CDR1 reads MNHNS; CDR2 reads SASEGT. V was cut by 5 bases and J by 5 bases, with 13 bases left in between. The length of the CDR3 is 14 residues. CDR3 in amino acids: CASSYPGGDQPQHF. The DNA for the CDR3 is TGTGCCAGCAGTTACCCGGGGGGAGATCAGCCCCAGCATTTT.